What follows are 19 T cell receptor beta chains derived from one specimen sequenced in a study of CD8+CD57+ T cells in acquired aplastic anemia. For CDR3 and TCR beta VDJ profiling, genomic DNA was the template used. TCRdb used MiXCR to reprocess the reads, holding one entry per CDR3 protein. The sample yields approximately 180,000 distinct CDR3 sequences, approximately 48% seen once. Before being chosen for sequencing, patients had shown CD8+CD57+ cell expansion by flow cytometry. Sequenced material: sorted CD4+, CD8+, or CD8+CD57+ T cells (not recorded which) from PBMCs. The origin of the receptors is a human donor with aplastic anemia.

This clonotype was recorded at least ten times. The chain couples TRBV7-3 to TRBJ1-3, with unresolved D. The germline V gene has CDR1 SGHTA and CDR2 FQGTGA. V dropped 5 bases and J dropped 6 bases, with 26 bases sitting between them. The CDR3 has 18 amino acids. The CDR3 loop is CASSPSGRSPILTNTIYF. DNA of the CDR3: TGTGCCAGCAGCCCCTCGGGTAGGTCACCGATACTTACAAACACCATATATTTT.

This rearrangement joins TRBV10-3 to TRBJ1-1; TRBD1 might be the D (5 bases). V shed 4 bases and J shed 5 bases, with 11 bases lying between them. Germline assignment: CDR1 ENHRY and CDR2 SYGVKD. The CDR3 is made up of 13 amino acids. Here the CDR3 DNA reads TGTGCCATCAGTGTCAGGGCAGGTACTGAAGCTTTCTTT. It encodes CAISVRAGTEAFF.

Points on this clonotype: At one of its ends the junction is not consistent with the germline gene, which may arise from a read error. This sequence joins TRBV7-9 and TRBJ1-2; TRBD1 aligns across 12 bases. Germline V gene lookup returns CDR1 SEHNR and CDR2 FQNEAQ (reference sequence). This CDR3 spans 14 amino acids. The CDR3 loop reads CACSRGTGGGGYTF. CDR3 in DNA: TGTGCCTGCAGCCGGGGGACAGGGGGCGGTGGCTACACCTTC.

J is TRBJ1-1 and V is TRBV25-1; D gene unclear. CDR3 length: 11 residues. The V and J ends lost 5 bases and 11 bases respectively, with 12 bases between them. Per the germline V gene, CDR1 is MGHDK and CDR2 is SYGVNS. This CDR3 is CASSNREGAFF. In nucleotides, the CDR3 is TGTGCCAGCAGTAACCGGGAAGGTGCTTTCTTT.

This clonotype was counted ten times or more. The CDR3 coding sequence is TGCGCCAGCAGCTTGAGTAGCGGGGGTCGCGCAGGGACCCAGTACTTC. Its protein is CASSLSSGGRAGTQYF. This sequence joins TRBV5-1 and TRBJ2-5, with 9 bases lining up with TRBD2. Germline lookup yields CDR1 SGHRS and CDR2 YFSETQ. The CDR3 totals 16 residues. V shed 1 base, J shed 7 bases, and the junction held 11 bases outside the gene matches.

This clonotype was recorded many times. This rearrangement joins TRBV12-3 or TRBV12-4 to TRBJ1-3; D gene ambiguous. Deletions cut 5 bases from V and 3 bases from J, with 17 bases between. The CDR3 consists of 16 residues. CDR3: CASSLQNVGVGNTIYF. DNA of the CDR3: TGTGCCAGCAGTCTCCAGAATGTCGGGGTTGGAAACACCATATATTTT.

This clonotype came up a few times. The rearrangement links TRBV10-3 to TRBJ2-2, with D maybe TRBD2 (8 bases). Looked up from germline, CDR1 is ENHRY and CDR2 is SYGVKD. CDR3 length equals 18 residues. Trimming removed 10 bases at V and 0 bases at J, with 24 bases between. This CDR3 reads CASKAGVETGSNTGELFF. In nucleotides, the CDR3 is TGTGCCAGCAAAGCGGGGGTGGAGACAGGGTCGAACACCGGGGAGCTGTTTTTT.

DNA of the CDR3: TGTGCCATCAGTGAGTCACAGGGACGCTCCTACGAGCAGTACTTC. Protein sequence: CAISESQGRSYEQYF. The V gene is TRBV10-3, the J gene TRBJ2-7, with TRBD1 as a possible D gene (6 bases). The germline V and J ends were trimmed by 0 bases and 0 bases, with 9 bases remaining between them. This CDR3 comprises 15 residues. Germline CDR1 ENHRY, CDR2 SYGVKD.

The V call is TRBV24-1, the J call TRBJ2-7; weak D call: TRBD2 (5 bases). Germline V lookup: CDR1 KGHDR, CDR2 SFDVKD. Trimming removed 3 bases at V and 1 base at J, with 12 bases between. The CDR3 totals 15 residues. CDR3 loop: CATSDAGRNSYEQYF. The CDR3 bases are TGTGCCACCAGTGATGCGGGTCGTAATTCCTACGAGCAGTACTTC.

This clonotype was counted many times. V and J are TRBV20-1 and TRBJ2-7; D might be TRBD1 (5 bases). V dropped 4 bases and J dropped 2 bases, with 12 bases sitting between them. Germline V lookup: CDR1 DFQATT, CDR2 SNEGSKA (reference sequence). The CDR3 loop spans 13 amino acids. The DNA of the CDR3 is TGCAGTGCTATCGACAGAGGACCCTACGAGCAGTACTTC. Residues: CSAIDRGPYEQYF.

This clonotype was detected once. The rearrangement links TRBV10-3 to TRBJ2-7; D is perhaps TRBD2 (6 bases). From germline, CDR1 is ENHRY and CDR2 SYGVKD. The CDR3 is made up of 14 amino acids. The ends were cut back, 4 bases at V and 4 bases at J, with 14 bases in the middle. CDR3 nucleotide sequence: TGTGCCATCAGTGTTTGGCGGGGCCCTTACGAGCAGTACTTC. Its protein product is CAISVWRGPYEQYF.

Many counts were recorded for this clonotype. The gene calls are TRBV4-2 and TRBJ2-7, with 7 bases identical to TRBD1. This CDR3 spans 15 amino acids. V shed 5 bases and J 0 bases; nucleotides not matched to a gene: 7. Germline CDR1 LGHNA, CDR2 YNFKEQ. The CDR3 spells CASSTWTGHSYEQYF. The CDR3 DNA reads TGTGCCAGCAGCACTTGGACAGGCCACTCCTACGAGCAGTACTTC.

This clonotype has just a few counts. This sequence joins TRBV15 and TRBJ1-6, with D possibly matching TRBD1 (5 bases). V was clipped by 0 bases and J by 10 bases, with 10 bases between them. This CDR3 is built from 14 residues. Germline assignment: CDR1 LNHNV and CDR2 YYDKDF (reference sequence). CDR3 sequence reads: CATSRDRGGSPLHF. The CDR3 DNA sequence: TGTGCCACCAGCAGAGACCGGGGGGGATCACCCCTCCACTTT.

This clonotype was seen many times. The chain joins TRBV10-2 to TRBJ1-5; 7 bases match TRBD1. Per germline, CDR1 WSHSY and CDR2 SAAADI. With 4 bases clipped from V and 7 bases from J, the junction kept 4 bases outside the gene matches. The CDR3 has 13 amino acids. The CDR3 loop reads CASSAAGGQPQHF. Here the CDR3 DNA reads TGCGCCAGCAGTGCTGCAGGGGGGCAGCCCCAGCATTTT.

The sample holds many counts of this clonotype. This chain connects TRBV9 to TRBJ2-3, with 11 bases aligning to TRBD2. Losses at the gene ends were 4 bases for V and 2 bases for J; bases not matched to a gene: 6. This CDR3 is built from 16 residues. Looked up from germline, CDR1 is SGDLS and CDR2 is YYNGEE. The CDR3 region has the DNA TGTGCCAGCAGCTCCCTAGCGGGGGGCCCCACAGATACGCAGTATTTT. Translating it yields CASSSLAGGPTDTQYF.

The V call is TRBV7-2, the J call TRBJ2-1; D is ambiguous. CDR3 length: 12 residues. Trimming took off 4 bases at V and 8 bases at J, with 9 bases between the two ends. Germline CDR1 reads SGHTA; CDR2 reads FQGNSA. CDR3 DNA sequence: TGTGCCAGCAGCTCAAGGGTAGATGAGCAGTTCTTC. It codes for CASSSRVDEQFF.

This rearrangement joins TRBV20-1 to TRBJ1-6, with D perhaps TRBD1 (6 bases). V was pared by 3 bases and J by 9 bases, with 15 bases between. The CDR3 is 14 residues long. CDR1 and CDR2 (germline): DFQATT, SNEGSKA (reference sequence). CDR3 sequence (DNA): TGCAGTGCTAGCCTTATACAGGGAGCTTCACCCCTCCACTTT. This sequence encodes CSASLIQGASPLHF.

The chain employs TRBV25-1 and TRBJ2-3; 14 positions match TRBD2. V was clipped by 1 base and J by 0 bases; unmatched bases: 6. CDR3 length: 19 amino acids. In germline, CDR1 is MGHDK, CDR2 SYGVNS. CDR3 amino acids: CASSESGTSGGPSTDTQYF. The CDR3 DNA reads as TGTGCCAGCAGTGAATCTGGGACTAGCGGGGGCCCTAGCACAGATACGCAGTATTTT.

This clonotype appeared many times. The chain employs TRBV12-3 or TRBV12-4 and TRBJ1-2, with 7 bases fitting TRBD1. J gave up 9 bases and V 6 bases, and 16 bases lay outside the gene matches. This CDR3 has 15 residues. DNA of the CDR3: TGTGCCAGCAGCGGGACAGTGTTGGGAAGGGGGAGCTACACCTTC. This translates into CASSGTVLGRGSYTF.